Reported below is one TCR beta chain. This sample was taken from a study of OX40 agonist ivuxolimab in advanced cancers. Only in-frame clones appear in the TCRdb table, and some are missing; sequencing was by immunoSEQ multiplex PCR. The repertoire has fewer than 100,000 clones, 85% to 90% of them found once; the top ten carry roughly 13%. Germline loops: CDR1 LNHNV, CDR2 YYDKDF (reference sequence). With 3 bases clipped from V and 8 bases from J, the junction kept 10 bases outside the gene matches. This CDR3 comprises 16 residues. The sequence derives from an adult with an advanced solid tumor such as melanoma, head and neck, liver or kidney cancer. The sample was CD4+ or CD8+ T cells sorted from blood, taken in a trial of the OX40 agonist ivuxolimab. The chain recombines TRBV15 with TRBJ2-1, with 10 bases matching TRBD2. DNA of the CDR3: TGTGCCACCAGCAGCCTGCCGGGACTAGCGCAACATGAGCAGTTCTTC. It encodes CATSSLPGLAQHEQFF. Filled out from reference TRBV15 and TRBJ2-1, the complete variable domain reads DAMVIQNPRYQVTQFGKPVTLSCSQTLNHNVMYWYQQKSSQAPKLLFHYYDKDFNNEADTPDNFQSRRPNTSFCFLDIRSPGLGDTAMYLCATSSLPGLAQHEQFFGPGTRLTVL.